Listed below are T cell receptor beta chains from one sample, sequenced in a study of blood T cell repertoires in COVID-19. The method was immunoSEQ multiplex PCR; TCRdb's version includes in-frame clones alone and lacks a portion of them. Altogether roughly 25,000 clones are present, about 81% being singletons, with the ten largest covering over 8%. Material for sequencing was peripheral blood. The receptors were gathered from a human donor in a cohort sampled during active COVID-19. The CDR3 runs from the conserved cysteine through the conserved F or W. D genes are given only for firm matches. Some rows mark clone size as missing; the rest say once, few, many or name a class of expanded clone.

v_call,j_call,clone_size,d_call,cdr3_aa,cdr3_nt
TRBV5-5,TRBJ2-3,NA,TRBD1,CASSWAGGSTDTQYF,TGTGCCAGCAGCTGGGCAGGGGGTAGCACAGATACGCAGTATTTT
TRBV7-9,TRBJ2-1,NA,TRBD2,CASSFSGGSPSYNEQFF,TGTGCCAGCAGCTTTAGCGGGGGCTCCCCCTCCTACAATGAGCAGTTCTTC
TRBV28,TRBJ2-7,NA,TRBD2,CASSFPSSGQTKSSYEQYF,TGTGCCAGCAGTTTTCCATCTAGCGGACAAACTAAGAGCTCCTACGAGCAGTACTTC
TRBV7-7,TRBJ2-5,NA,TRBD1,CASSHSTGGVETQYF,TGTGCCAGCAGCCATTCGACAGGGGGCGTTGAGACCCAGTACTTC
TRBV13,TRBJ2-7,NA,TRBD1,CASSFDRDRVLYF,TGTGCCAGCAGCTTTGACCGGGACAGGGTCTTGTACTTC
TRBV14,TRBJ2-7,NA,TRBD1,CASSQDSWDSYYEQYF,TGTGCCAGCAGCCAAGATTCGTGGGACAGTTACTACGAGCAGTACTTC
TRBV9,TRBJ2-5,NA,TRBD2,CASSRTSGGASETQYF,TGTGCCAGCAGCAGAACTAGCGGGGGGGCTTCGGAGACCCAGTACTTC
TRBV12-3/TRBV12-4,TRBJ2-5,NA,NA,CASSLNRETQYF,TGTGCCAGCAGCCTTAACCGGGAGACCCAGTACTTC
TRBV5-4,TRBJ1-2,NA,TRBD1,CASSFRDRGDYGYTF,TGTGCCAGCAGCTTCCGGGACAGGGGCGACTATGGCTACACCTTC
TRBV28,TRBJ2-3,NA,NA,CASSLAGTTDTQYF,TGTGCCAGCAGTTTAGCGGGTACCACAGATACGCAGTATTTT
TRBV4-3,TRBJ2-1,NA,TRBD1,CASSQARDRVVEQFF,TGCGCCAGCAGCCAAGCCCGGGACAGGGTGGTTGAGCAGTTCTTC
TRBV4-3,TRBJ2-7,NA,TRBD1,CASSHWPQGAGEQYF,TGCGCCAGCAGCCACTGGCCTCAGGGGGCCGGGGAGCAGTACTTC
TRBV5-1,TRBJ1-1,few,TRBD1,CASSSGTGYSGGTEAFF,TGCGCCAGCAGCTCCGGGACAGGGTATTCCGGAGGCACTGAAGCTTTCTTT
TRBV6-5,TRBJ1-2,NA,NA,CATSSTPGDGYTF,TGTGCCACTAGCTCGACGCCAGGGGATGGCTACACCTTC
TRBV23-1,TRBJ1-1,NA,NA,CASSQSEPSELEAFF,TGCGCCAGCAGTCAATCAGAACCTTCGGAACTAGAAGCTTTCTTT
TRBV3-1/TRBV3-2,TRBJ2-1,NA,NA,CASSSPWAYEQFF,TGTGCCAGCAGCAGTCCTTGGGCGTATGAGCAGTTCTTC
TRBV10-1,TRBJ1-1,NA,TRBD1,CASSGQGSTEAFF,TGCGCCAGCAGTGGACAGGGGAGCACTGAAGCTTTCTTT
TRBV5-1,TRBJ2-1,NA,TRBD2,CASSLLAGAENEQFF,TGCGCCAGCAGTCTTCTAGCGGGAGCCGAGAATGAGCAGTTCTTC